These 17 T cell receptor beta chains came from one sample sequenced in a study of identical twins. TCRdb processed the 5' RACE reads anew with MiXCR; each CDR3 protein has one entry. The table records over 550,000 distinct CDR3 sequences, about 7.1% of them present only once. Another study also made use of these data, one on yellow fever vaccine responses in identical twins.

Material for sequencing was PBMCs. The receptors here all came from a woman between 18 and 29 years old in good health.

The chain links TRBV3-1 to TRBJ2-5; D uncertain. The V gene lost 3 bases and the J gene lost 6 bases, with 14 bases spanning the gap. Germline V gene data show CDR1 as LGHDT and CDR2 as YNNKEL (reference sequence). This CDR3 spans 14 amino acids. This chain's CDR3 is CASSQAGAEKTQYF. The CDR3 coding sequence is TGTGCCAGCAGCCAGGCCGGCGCGGAAAAGACCCAGTACTTC.

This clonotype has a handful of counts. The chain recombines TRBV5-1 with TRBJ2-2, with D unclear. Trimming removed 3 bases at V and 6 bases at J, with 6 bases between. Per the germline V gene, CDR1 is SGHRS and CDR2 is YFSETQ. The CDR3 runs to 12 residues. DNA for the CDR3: TGCGCCAGCAGCTCTTCGCCCGGGGAGCTGTTTTTT. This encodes CASSSSPGELFF.

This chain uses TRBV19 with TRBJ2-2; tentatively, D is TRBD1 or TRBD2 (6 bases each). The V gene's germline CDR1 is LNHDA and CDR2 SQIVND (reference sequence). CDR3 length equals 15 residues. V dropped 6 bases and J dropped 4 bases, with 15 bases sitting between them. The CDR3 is CASSSTPGATGELFF. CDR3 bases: TGTGCCAGTAGCTCGACACCGGGGGCCACCGGGGAGCTGTTTTTT.

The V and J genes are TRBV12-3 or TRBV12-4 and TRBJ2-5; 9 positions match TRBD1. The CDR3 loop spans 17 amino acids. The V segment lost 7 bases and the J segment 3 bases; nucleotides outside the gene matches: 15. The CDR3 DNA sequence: TGTGCCAGCACCAACTACAGGGGGCAGGCGCCCGAAGAGACCCAGTACTTC. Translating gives CASTNYRGQAPEETQYF.

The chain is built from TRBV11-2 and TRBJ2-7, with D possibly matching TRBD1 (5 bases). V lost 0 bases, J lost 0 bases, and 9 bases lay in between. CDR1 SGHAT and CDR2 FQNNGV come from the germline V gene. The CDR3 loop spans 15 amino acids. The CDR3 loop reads CASSLEMTDSYEQYF. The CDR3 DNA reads TGTGCCAGCAGCTTAGAGATGACAGACTCCTACGAGCAGTACTTC.

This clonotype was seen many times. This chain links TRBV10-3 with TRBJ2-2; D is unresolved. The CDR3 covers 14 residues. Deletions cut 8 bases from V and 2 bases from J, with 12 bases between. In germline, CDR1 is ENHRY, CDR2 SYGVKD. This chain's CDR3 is CAIRAPLNTGELFF. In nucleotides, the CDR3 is TGTGCCATCCGGGCCCCCCTAAACACCGGGGAGCTGTTTTTT.

The CDR3 bases are TGCAGTGCTAGGGGACATAGCGGGAGCTTTAACACCGGGGAGCTGTTTTTT. It translates to CSARGHSGSFNTGELFF. V is TRBV20-1 and J is TRBJ2-2, with TRBD2 identical over 9 bases. V lost 3 bases, J lost 2 bases, and 10 bases stayed unmatched. CDR1 is DFQATT, CDR2 SNEGSKA, per germline (reference sequence). This CDR3 has 17 residues.

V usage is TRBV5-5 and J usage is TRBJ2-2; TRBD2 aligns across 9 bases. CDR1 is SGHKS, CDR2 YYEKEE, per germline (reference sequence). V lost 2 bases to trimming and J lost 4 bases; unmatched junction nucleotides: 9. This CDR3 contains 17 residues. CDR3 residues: CASSFSLAGVSTGELFF. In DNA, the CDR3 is TGTGCCAGCAGCTTTTCCTTAGCGGGAGTCTCCACCGGGGAGCTGTTTTTT.

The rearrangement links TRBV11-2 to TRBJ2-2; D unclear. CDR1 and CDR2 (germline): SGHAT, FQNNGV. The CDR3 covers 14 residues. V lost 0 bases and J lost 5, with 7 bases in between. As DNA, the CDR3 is TGTGCCAGCAGCTTAGAAAAGATAACCGGGGAGCTGTTTTTT. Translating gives CASSLEKITGELFF.

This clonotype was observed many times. CDR3 residues: CSASRDSDTQYF. The CDR3 DNA is TGCAGTGCTAGTAGAGACTCAGATACGCAGTATTTT. J is TRBJ2-3 and V is TRBV20-1; D unclear. This CDR3 is 12 amino acids long. The V end lost 3 bases, the J end lost 4 bases, and 8 bases lay between the germline ends. Germline CDR1 DFQATT, CDR2 SNEGSKA (reference sequence).

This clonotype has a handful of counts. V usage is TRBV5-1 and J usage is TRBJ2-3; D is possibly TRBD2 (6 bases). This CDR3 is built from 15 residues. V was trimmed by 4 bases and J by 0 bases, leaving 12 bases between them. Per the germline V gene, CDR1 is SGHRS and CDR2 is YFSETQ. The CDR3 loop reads CASSNWAGSTDTQYF. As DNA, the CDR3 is TGCGCCAGCAGCAACTGGGCGGGAAGCACAGATACGCAGTATTTT.

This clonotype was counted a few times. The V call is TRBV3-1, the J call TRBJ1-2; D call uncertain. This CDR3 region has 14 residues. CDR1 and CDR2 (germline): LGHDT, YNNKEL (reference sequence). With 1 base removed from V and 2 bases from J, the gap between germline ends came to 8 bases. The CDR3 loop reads CASSQGAANYGYTF. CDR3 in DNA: TGTGCCAGCAGCCAAGGGGCCGCCAACTATGGCTACACCTTC. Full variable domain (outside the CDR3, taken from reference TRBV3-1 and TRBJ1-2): DTAVSQTPKYLVTQMGNDKSIKCEQNLGHDTMYWYKQDSKKFLKIMFSYNNKELIINETVPNRFSPKSPDKAHLNLHINSLELGDSAVYFCASSQGAANYGYTFGSGTRLTVV.

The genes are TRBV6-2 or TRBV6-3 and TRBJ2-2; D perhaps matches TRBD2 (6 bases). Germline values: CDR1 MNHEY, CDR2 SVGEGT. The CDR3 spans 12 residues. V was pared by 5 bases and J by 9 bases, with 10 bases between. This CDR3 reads CASSDRGRELFF. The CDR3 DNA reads TGTGCCAGCAGTGACCGGGGGAGGGAGCTGTTTTTT.

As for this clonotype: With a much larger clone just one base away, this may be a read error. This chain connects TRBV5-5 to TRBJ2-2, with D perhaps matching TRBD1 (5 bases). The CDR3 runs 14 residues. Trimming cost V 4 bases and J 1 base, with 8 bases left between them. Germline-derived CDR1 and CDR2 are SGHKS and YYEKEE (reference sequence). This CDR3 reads CASSNGQNTGELFF. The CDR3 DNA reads TGTGCCAGCAGCAACGGACAGAACACCGGGGAGCTGTTTTTT.

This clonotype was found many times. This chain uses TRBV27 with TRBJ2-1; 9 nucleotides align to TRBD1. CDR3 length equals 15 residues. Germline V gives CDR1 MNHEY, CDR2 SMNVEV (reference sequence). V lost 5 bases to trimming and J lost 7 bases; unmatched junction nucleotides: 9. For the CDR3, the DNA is TGTGCCAGCAGTCCGAGGACAGGGGTGTGGAATGAGCAGTTCTTC. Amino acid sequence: CASSPRTGVWNEQFF.

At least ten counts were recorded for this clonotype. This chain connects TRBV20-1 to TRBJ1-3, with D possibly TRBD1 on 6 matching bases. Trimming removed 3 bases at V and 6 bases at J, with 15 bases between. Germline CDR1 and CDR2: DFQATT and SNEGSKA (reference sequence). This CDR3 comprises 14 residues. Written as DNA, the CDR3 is TGCAGTGCTAGTCCGGGGGCTCAGGCAAACACCATATATTTT. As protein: CSASPGAQANTIYF.

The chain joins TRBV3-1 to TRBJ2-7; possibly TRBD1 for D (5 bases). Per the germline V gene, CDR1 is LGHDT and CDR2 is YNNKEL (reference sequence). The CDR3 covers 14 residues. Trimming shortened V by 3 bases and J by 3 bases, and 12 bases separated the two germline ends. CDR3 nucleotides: TGTGCCAGCAGCCACAGGGCCGCCGACTACGAGCAGTACTTC. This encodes CASSHRAADYEQYF.